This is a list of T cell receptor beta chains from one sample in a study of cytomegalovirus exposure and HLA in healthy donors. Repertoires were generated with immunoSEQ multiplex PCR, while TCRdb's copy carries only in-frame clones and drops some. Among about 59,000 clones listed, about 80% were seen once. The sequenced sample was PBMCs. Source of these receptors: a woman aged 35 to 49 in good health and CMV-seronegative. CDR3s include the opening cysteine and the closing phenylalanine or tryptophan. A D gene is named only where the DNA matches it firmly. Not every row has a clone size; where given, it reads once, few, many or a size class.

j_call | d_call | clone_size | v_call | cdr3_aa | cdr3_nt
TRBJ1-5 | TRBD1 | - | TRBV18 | CASSPGQDQPQHF | TGTGCCAGCTCCCCCGGACAGGATCAGCCCCAGCATTTT
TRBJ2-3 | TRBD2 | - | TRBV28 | CASSYLPGLAGPDTQYF | TGTGCCAGCAGTTATCTACCGGGACTAGCGGGACCAGATACGCAGTATTTT
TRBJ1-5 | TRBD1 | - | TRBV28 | CASRDRALQPQHF | TGTGCCAGCAGAGACAGGGCCCTGCAGCCCCAGCATTTT
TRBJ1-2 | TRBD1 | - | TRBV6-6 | CASSPRAGGTYGYTF | TGTGCCAGCAGTCCCCGGGCAGGGGGCACCTATGGCTACACCTTC
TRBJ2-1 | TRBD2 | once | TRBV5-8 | CASSLETGTSGSWYNEQFF | TGTGCCAGCAGCTTGGAAACCGGGACTAGCGGGAGTTGGTACAATGAGCAGTTCTTC
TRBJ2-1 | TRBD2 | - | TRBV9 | CASSAGAGDGQFF | TGTGCCAGCAGCGCGGGCGCGGGGGACGGGCAGTTCTTC
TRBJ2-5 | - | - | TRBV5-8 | CASSTRGQETQYF | TGTGCCAGCAGCACAAGGGGTCAAGAGACCCAGTACTTC
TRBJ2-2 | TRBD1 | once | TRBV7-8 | CASSFGQGATGELFF | TGTGCCAGCAGCTTTGGACAGGGAGCCACCGGGGAGCTGTTTTTT
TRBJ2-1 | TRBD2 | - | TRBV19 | CASSFETSGREQFF | TGTGCCAGTAGTTTCGAAACTAGCGGAAGAGAGCAGTTCTTC
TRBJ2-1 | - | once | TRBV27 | CASSYQTGLQFF | TGTGCCAGCAGTTACCAAACAGGCCTGCAGTTCTTC
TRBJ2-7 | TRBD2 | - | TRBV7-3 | CASAAGGSYEQYF | TGTGCCAGCGCGGCGGGAGGCTCCTACGAGCAGTACTTC
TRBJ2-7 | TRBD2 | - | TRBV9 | CASSLGTSETYEQYF | TGTGCCAGCAGCCTAGGGACTAGCGAAACCTACGAGCAGTACTTC
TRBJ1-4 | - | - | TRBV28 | CASSLRATNEKLFF | TGTGCCAGCAGCCTCAGGGCAACTAATGAAAAACTGTTTTTT
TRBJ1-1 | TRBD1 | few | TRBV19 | CASSLDRGTEAFF | TGTGCCAGTAGTTTAGACAGGGGCACTGAAGCTTTCTTT
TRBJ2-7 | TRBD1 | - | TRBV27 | CASSPLGQEISYEQYF | TGTGCCAGCAGTCCCTTGGGACAGGAGATCTCCTACGAGCAGTACTTC
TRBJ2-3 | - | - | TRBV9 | CASSVGGGSGTDTQYF | TGTGCCAGCAGCGTAGGAGGGGGTAGCGGCACAGATACGCAGTATTTT
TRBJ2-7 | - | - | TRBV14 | CASSQVLAYEQYF | TGTGCCAGCAGCCAAGTTCTTGCCTACGAGCAGTACTTC
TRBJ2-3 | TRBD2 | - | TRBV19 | CASSWDYLPTDTQYF | TGTGCCAGTAGCTGGGACTATTTGCCCACAGATACGCAGTATTTT
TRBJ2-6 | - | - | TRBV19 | CASSIGYGNSGANVLTF | TGTGCCAGTAGTATAGGTTACGGGAACTCTGGGGCCAACGTCCTGACTTTC
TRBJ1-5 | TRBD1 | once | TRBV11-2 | CASSLRTGVRQPQHF | TGTGCCAGCAGCTTACGAACAGGGGTGCGTCAGCCCCAGCATTTT
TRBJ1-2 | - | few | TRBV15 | CATSRGQEDGRSYGYTF | TGTGCCACCAGCAGAGGCCAGGAAGATGGCCGTAGCTATGGCTACACCTTC
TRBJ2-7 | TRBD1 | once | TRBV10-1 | CASSGQGSYEQYF | TGCGCCAGCAGTGGACAGGGCAGCTACGAGCAGTACTTC
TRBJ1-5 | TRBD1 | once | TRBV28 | CASRPGTAHSNQPQHF | TGTGCCAGCAGGCCGGGGACAGCCCATAGCAATCAGCCCCAGCATTTT
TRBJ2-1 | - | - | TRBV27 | CASKIRLSWDEQFF | TGTGCCAGCAAGATTAGACTTTCCTGGGATGAGCAGTTCTTC
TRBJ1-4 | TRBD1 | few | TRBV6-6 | CASSRQGAYEKLFF | TGTGCCAGCAGCCGACAGGGGGCCTATGAAAAACTGTTTTTT
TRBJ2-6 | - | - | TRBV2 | CASMTGASGANVLTF | TGTGCCAGCATGACAGGCGCATCTGGGGCCAACGTCCTGACTTTC
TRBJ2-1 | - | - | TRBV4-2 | CASSQYRVSGPYNEQFF | TGTGCCAGCAGCCAGTACAGGGTGTCGGGCCCCTACAATGAGCAGTTCTTC
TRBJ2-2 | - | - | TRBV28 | CASSPPHGGVNTGELFF | TGTGCCAGCAGTCCTCCCCATGGAGGGGTGAACACCGGGGAGCTGTTTTTT
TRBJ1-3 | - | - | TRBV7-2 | CASSADSGNTIYF | TGTGCCAGCAGCGCGGACAGTGGAAACACCATATATTTT
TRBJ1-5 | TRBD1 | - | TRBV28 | CASNTDRDQPQHF | TGTGCCAGCAATACCGACAGGGATCAGCCCCAGCATTTT
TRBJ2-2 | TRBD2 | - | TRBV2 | CASSLAGAGELFF | TGTGCCAGCAGTCTAGCGGGAGCCGGGGAGCTGTTTTTT
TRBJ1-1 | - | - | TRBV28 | CASRQTTEAFF | TGTGCCAGCCGACAGACCACTGAAGCTTTCTTT
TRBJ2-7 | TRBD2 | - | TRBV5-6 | CASSGRALGAVGYEQYF | TGTGCGAGTAGCGGGAGGGCCCTCGGCGCCGTAGGCTACGAGCAGTACTTC
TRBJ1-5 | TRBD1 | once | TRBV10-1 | CASSERQGDHQPQHF | TGCGCCAGCAGTGAGCGACAGGGAGACCATCAGCCCCAGCATTTT
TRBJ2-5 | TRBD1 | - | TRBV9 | CASSRWDSQETQYF | TGTGCCAGCAGCAGATGGGACAGCCAAGAGACCCAGTACTTC
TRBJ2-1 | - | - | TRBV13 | CASSWGGAGGARNEQFF | TGTGCCAGCAGCTGGGGGGGCGCGGGCGGGGCTCGCAATGAGCAGTTCTTC
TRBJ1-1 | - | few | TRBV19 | CASSTGTTMNTEAFF | TGTGCCAGTAGTACAGGGACTACTATGAACACTGAAGCTTTCTTT
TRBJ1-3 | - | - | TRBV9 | CASSVEYRASGNTIYF | TGTGCCAGCAGCGTAGAGTACAGGGCCTCTGGAAACACCATATATTTT
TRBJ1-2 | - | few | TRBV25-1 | CATLGVNYGYTF | TGTGCCACCCTAGGGGTAAACTATGGCTACACCTTC
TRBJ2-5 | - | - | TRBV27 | CASSSFSGDKETQYF | TGTGCCAGCAGTTCGTTTTCGGGAGATAAAGAGACCCAGTACTTC
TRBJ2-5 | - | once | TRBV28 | CASRTGSGETQYF | TGTGCCAGTCGTACAGGGTCGGGGGAGACCCAGTACTTC
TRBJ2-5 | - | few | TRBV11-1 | CASSLFRDGETQYF | TGTGCCAGCAGCTTATTTCGGGATGGAGAGACCCAGTACTTC
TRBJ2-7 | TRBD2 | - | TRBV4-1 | CASSQVGTSGSKQYF | TGCGCCAGCAGCCAAGTCGGGACTAGCGGGAGCAAGCAGTACTTC